This entry is about one TCR beta chain. Its antigen is unknown. The sample holds no much larger clone one base away, and base qualities are not on file. Sequencing was performed on an Illumina HiSeq 2500. TCR beta libraries were prepared by quantitative 5'-RACE with molecular barcodes. On the study's bioinformatics: To identify disease-linked TCR variants, a new computational method was used, one built on a probabilistic model of VDJ rearrangement. TCRdb handled the public reads itself, with Q25 trimming in fastp and clone calling in MiXCR, and kept productive beta chains. Rows with one shared CDR3 protein collapse into an entry with the most common genes and DNA. In this record, the V and J calls reflect TCRdb's handling and not the investigators' own analysis. Counted in this sample were fewer than 500,000 distinct CDR3 sequences; 20% to 25% of them appeared once. The top ten clonotypes cover about 17% of the sample.

The sample comes from a study of CD8 T cells in ankylosing spondylitis (dated by TCRdb to about 2017). About the study as a whole: To find TCR variants linked to disease, the study profiled T cell receptor beta repertoires in ankylosing spondylitis patients and healthy donors. The whole study cohort included roughly 110 healthy donors and under 30 ankylosing spondylitis patients. Peripheral blood was sampled, and synovial fluid was also collected from ankylosing spondylitis patients.

What the authors observed across the whole study: Significant enrichment of the disease-linked clones was reported in matched synovial fluid samples from ankylosing spondylitis patients. Some of the motif variants had been reported before in the synovial fluid and blood of reactive arthritis patients, a finding that suggests common disease-initiation mechanisms. A TCR beta motif of about 8 highly homologous amino acid variants appeared characteristic of blood from ankylosing spondylitis patients. In peripheral blood, the disease-linked clones were found at relatively low frequencies and had a CD8+ phenotype.

The specimen was blood, either unsorted or a sorted T cell fraction (not recorded which). The clonotype was recovered from a male donor with ankylosing spondylitis.

The nucleotides are TGCAGTGCTAACTCCAGAGGAACAGATACGCAGTATTTT. Protein translation: CSANSRGTDTQYF. The chain uses TRBV20-1 and TRBJ2-3, with the D gene not clear enough to name. As encoded in the germline V gene (reference sequence), CDR1 is DFQATT while CDR2 is SNEGSKA. Counted from cysteine to phenylalanine, this CDR3 has 13 amino acids. Of all the DNA, just the CDR3 is kept, 39 bases in frame from base 1. V loses 4 bases, J loses 3 bases, and the germline ends lie 11 bases apart.